This TCR beta chain was recovered during a study of identical twins' blood T cells. Only a few counts were recorded for this clonotype. The germline V and J ends were trimmed by 8 bases and 1 base, with 15 bases remaining between them. The germline gives CDR1 SQVTM, CDR2 ANQGSEA. The length of the CDR3 is 13 residues. TCR cDNA libraries were made from RNA using a previously described, modified protocol. As originally analysed: Each donor had about 95,000 to nearly 550,000 clonotypes. TCRdb re-called the 5' RACE reads through MiXCR, storing one row per CDR3 protein. Clone size and V and J calls follow TCRdb, not the original study. Among 300,000 to 450,000 distinct CDR3 sequences listed, more than 25% were seen once.

The rearrangement joins TRBV29-1 to TRBJ2-7; perhaps D is TRBD1 or TRBD2 (5 bases each). Sequencing used PBMCs. The TCR was taken from a woman between 18 and 50 years old in good health. The CDR3 reads CSFVPGPSYEQYF. The CDR3 DNA sequence: TGCAGCTTCGTTCCGGGACCATCCTACGAGCAGTACTTC.